Listed below are T cell receptor beta chains from one sample, sequenced in a study of T cells in Graves' hyperthyroidism and ophthalmopathy. TCRdb re-called the multiplex PCR reads with MiXCR, one entry per CDR3 protein. The sample shows under 400,000 distinct CDR3 sequences, approximately 16% of them seen only once. The sequenced material came from blood. The origin of the receptors is a woman in her fifties or sixties with Graves' ophthalmopathy. Each CDR3 is given with its conserved first and last residue. Each record gives: clone size, V gene, J gene, D gene, CDR3 DNA, CDR3 protein. A D gene is named only where the DNA matches it firmly. Not every row has a clone size; where given, it reads once, few, many or a size class.

-	TRBV24-1	TRBJ2-3	-	TGTGCCACCAGTGACCCGGGACTTAGGGGCACAGATACGCAGTATTTT	CATSDPGLRGTDTQYF
-	TRBV6-2/TRBV6-3	TRBJ2-1	-	TGTGCCAGCAGTTCCGAGGCGGCCAATGAGCAGTTCTTC	CASSSEAANEQFF
-	TRBV9	TRBJ2-7	-	TGTGCCAGCAGCGTCCCCGAGGCGGCGGCCCCCTACGAGCAGTACTTC	CASSVPEAAAPYEQYF
few	TRBV18	TRBJ1-2	-	TGTGCCAGCTCACCAAAGGGTGGGGGCCCTGGCTACACCTTC	CASSPKGGGPGYTF
-	TRBV28	TRBJ1-2	TRBD1	TGTGCCAGCAGCCTCACCCAGGGGGAAGTTGGAAAGTTAGACGTCTATGGCTACACCTTC	CASSLTQGEVGKLDVYGYTF
few	TRBV10-3	TRBJ2-3	-	TGTGCCATCAGTCCGGGGAATGCAGATACGCAGTATTTT	CAISPGNADTQYF
few	TRBV7-2	TRBJ1-5	-	TGTGCCAGCAGCTTAGGCTGGGTAGGGGCAGACAATCAGCCCCAGCATTTT	CASSLGWVGADNQPQHF
many	TRBV18	TRBJ2-7	-	TGTGCCAGCTCATTGGACCAGAAAGTCGACGAGCAGTACTTC	CASSLDQKVDEQYF
-	TRBV18	TRBJ1-1	-	TGTGCCAGCTCACCTTCTTCGGGTTACACTGAAGCTTCCTTT	CASSPSSGYTEASF
many	TRBV9	TRBJ2-1	-	TGTGCCAGCAGCGTAGCCGCATACGACATGGCCTACAATGAGCAGTTCTTC	CASSVAAYDMAYNEQFF
many	TRBV3-1	TRBJ2-5	-	TGTGCCAGCAGCCTATTCGAAGACAGATTGTCAGAGACCCAGTACTTC	CASSLFEDRLSETQYF
many	TRBV6-5	TRBJ1-1	-	TGTGCCAGCAGTTACTCGGGGTCGTTACTGAACACTGAAGCTTTCTTT	CASSYSGSLLNTEAFF
few	TRBV9	TRBJ2-2	-	TGTGCCAGCAGCGTAGGACCCGACAGCGCGAACACCGGGGAGCTGTTTTTT	CASSVGPDSANTGELFF
many	TRBV30	TRBJ2-7	TRBD1	TGTGCCTGGAGTCCCCGGGACAGGGGCTCCTACGAGCAGTACTTC	CAWSPRDRGSYEQYF
once	TRBV11-1	TRBJ2-3	TRBD2	TGTGCCAGCAGTCCTAGCGGGAGGTTCGCAGATACGCAGTATTTT	CASSPSGRFADTQYF
few	TRBV10-3	TRBJ1-1	-	TGTGCCATCAGCGAGATGAGGCAGGCCCTCACTGAAGCTTTCTTT	CAISEMRQALTEAFF
many	TRBV28	TRBJ2-1	-	TGCGCCAGCAGCCCCCAGGGTTCCTACAATGAGCAGTTCTTC	CASSPQGSYNEQFF
-	TRBV6-1	TRBJ1-6	-	TGTGCCAGCAGTGCGGCGGGGGCTGATTCACCCCTCCACTTT	CASSAAGADSPLHF
many	TRBV19	TRBJ1-1	-	TGTGCCAGTACCCGGTTGGGGAACACTGAAGCTTTCTTT	CASTRLGNTEAFF
many	TRBV18	TRBJ1-1	TRBD1	TGTGCCAGCTCGAGGGACAGGAACACTGAAGCTTTCTTT	CASSRDRNTEAFF
many	TRBV2	TRBJ2-7	TRBD2	TGTGCCAGCAGTGCCCAAGCGGGAGGGTCCGAGCAGTACTTC	CASSAQAGGSEQYF
many	TRBV2	TRBJ2-1	TRBD2	TGTGCCAGCAGTGCGGAGACTAGCGGGAGCAATGAGCAGTTCTTC	CASSAETSGSNEQFF
-	TRBV6-2/TRBV6-3	TRBJ2-3	-	TGTGCCAGCAGTTACCGAGCGTCGGTCACAGATACGCAGTATTTT	CASSYRASVTDTQYF
-	TRBV7-3	TRBJ2-5	-	TGTGCCAGCAGCCGGGTCGGGGCAACCGGGGCCCAGTACTTC	CASSRVGATGAQYF
many	TRBV12-3/TRBV12-4	TRBJ1-2	-	TGTGCCAGCAGCCAGCCTCAGCACTATGGCTACACCTTC	CASSQPQHYGYTF
many	TRBV27	TRBJ2-3	-	TGTGCCAGCAGTTTGGCCTCCAGGGCAGATACGCAGTATTTT	CASSLASRADTQYF
many	TRBV18	TRBJ2-1	-	TGTGCCAGCTCTCCGGCCAACCAGCAGTTCTTC	CASSPANQQFF
once	TRBV20-1	TRBJ2-3	TRBD2	TGCAGTGCTAGAGGGACTAGCGGGAAAGTAGATACGCAGTATTTT	CSARGTSGKVDTQYF
-	TRBV24-1	TRBJ2-5	-	TGTGCCACTTGGTTGGGGACCCTAAAGACCCAGTACTTC	CATWLGTLKTQYF
few	TRBV15	TRBJ1-2	-	TGTGCCACCAGCAGAGATCAGGCAGATCTGTATGGCTACACCTTC	CATSRDQADLYGYTF